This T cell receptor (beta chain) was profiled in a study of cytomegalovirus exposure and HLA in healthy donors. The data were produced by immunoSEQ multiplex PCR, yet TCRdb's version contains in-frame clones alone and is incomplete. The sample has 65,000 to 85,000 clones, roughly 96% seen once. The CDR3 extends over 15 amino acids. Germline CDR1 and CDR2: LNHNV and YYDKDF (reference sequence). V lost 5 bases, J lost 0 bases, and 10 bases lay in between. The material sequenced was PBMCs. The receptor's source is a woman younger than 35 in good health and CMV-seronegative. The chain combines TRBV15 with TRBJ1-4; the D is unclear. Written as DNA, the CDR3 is TGTGCCACCAGCCGCGGTAGTGCAACTAATGAAAAACTGTTTTTT. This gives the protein CATSRGSATNEKLFF. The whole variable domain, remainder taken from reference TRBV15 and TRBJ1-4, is DAMVIQNPRYQVTQFGKPVTLSCSQTLNHNVMYWYQQKSSQAPKLLFHYYDKDFNNEADTPDNFQSRRPNTSFCFLDIRSPGLGDTAMYLCATSRGSATNEKLFFGSGTQLSVL.